This TCR beta chain comes out of a study of CD8+CD57+ T cells in acquired aplastic anemia. The CDR3 spans 12 residues. Losses at the gene ends were 4 bases for V and 10 bases for J; bases not matched to a gene: 5. Germline V lookup: CDR1 WSHSY, CDR2 SAAADI. The use of genomic DNA as template underpinned the TCR beta VDJ and CDR3 profiling. TCRdb called the reads again in MiXCR, with one record for every CDR3 protein. The sample has around 180,000 distinct CDR3 sequences; under 75% are singletons. Sequencing used sorted CD4+, CD8+, or CD8+CD57+ T cells (not recorded which) from PBMCs. The chain carries TRBV10-2 and TRBJ2-3; TRBD2 matches at 7 bases. This TCR came from a human donor in good health. This CDR3 is CASSAPAGAQYF. Here the CDR3 DNA reads TGCGCCAGCAGTGCCCCGGCGGGAGCGCAGTATTTT.